This is a list of T cell receptor beta chains from one sample in a study of blood T cell repertoires in COVID-19. Sequenced by immunoSEQ multiplex PCR; TCRdb stores in-frame clones only, minus some. This table holds some 250,000 clones, 70% to 90% found once. The sequenced sample was peripheral blood. These receptors were taken from a woman between 35 and 50 years old who had recovered from COVID-19. Both conserved end residues are part of each CDR3. The order of the fields is clone size, V gene, D gene, J gene, CDR3 protein, CDR3 DNA. A D gene is named only where the DNA matches it firmly. The size entry is marked missing in some rows and otherwise reads once, few, many or a size class.

clone_size: once; v_call: TRBV24-1; d_call: -; j_call: TRBJ2-7; cdr3_aa: CATSAGGSYEQYF; cdr3_nt: TGTGCCACCAGCGCTGGCGGCTCCTACGAGCAGTACTTC
clone_size: -; v_call: TRBV27; d_call: TRBD2; j_call: TRBJ2-1; cdr3_aa: CASSSLAGVFF; cdr3_nt: TGTGCCAGCAGTTCCCTAGCGGGAGTGTTCTTC
clone_size: many; v_call: TRBV12-3/TRBV12-4; d_call: TRBD1; j_call: TRBJ1-5; cdr3_aa: CASSRTGPQHF; cdr3_nt: TGTGCCAGCAGCCGGACAGGGCCCCAGCATTTT
clone_size: -; v_call: TRBV6-5; d_call: TRBD1; j_call: TRBJ2-7; cdr3_aa: CASSHDRAPSYEQYF; cdr3_nt: TGTGCCAGCAGTCACGACAGGGCCCCCTCCTACGAGCAGTACTTC
clone_size: -; v_call: TRBV18; d_call: TRBD1; j_call: TRBJ2-2; cdr3_aa: CASSPGTGITNTGELFF; cdr3_nt: TGTGCCAGCTCACCCGGGACAGGGATTACGAACACCGGGGAGCTGTTTTTT
clone_size: -; v_call: TRBV6-2/TRBV6-3; d_call: -; j_call: TRBJ1-1; cdr3_aa: CASSSLRGTPRDTEAFF; cdr3_nt: TGTGCCAGCAGCTCCCTCCGGGGGACTCCGCGGGACACTGAAGCTTTCTTT
clone_size: -; v_call: TRBV7-9; d_call: -; j_call: TRBJ1-4; cdr3_aa: CASSAPGLAEKLFF; cdr3_nt: TGTGCCAGCAGCGCGCCGGGGTTGGCTGAAAAACTGTTTTTT
clone_size: -; v_call: TRBV29-1; d_call: -; j_call: TRBJ1-2; cdr3_aa: CSVPQGGYGYTF; cdr3_nt: TGCAGCGTTCCACAGGGCGGCTATGGCTACACCTTC
clone_size: -; v_call: TRBV19; d_call: -; j_call: TRBJ1-1; cdr3_aa: CASTPGFVTEAFF; cdr3_nt: TGTGCCAGTACCCCAGGGTTCGTGACTGAAGCTTTCTTT
clone_size: once; v_call: TRBV10-3; d_call: -; j_call: TRBJ1-5; cdr3_aa: CAISDGGGGQPQHF; cdr3_nt: TGTGCCATCAGTGATGGGGGAGGGGGTCAGCCCCAGCATTTT
clone_size: -; v_call: TRBV18; d_call: -; j_call: TRBJ1-1; cdr3_aa: CASSPSQVGTEAFF; cdr3_nt: TGTGCCAGCTCACCATCCCAGGTGGGCACTGAAGCTTTCTTT
clone_size: once; v_call: TRBV2; d_call: TRBD2; j_call: TRBJ2-1; cdr3_aa: CASSLKGSTSGYNEQFF; cdr3_nt: TGTGCCAGCAGCCTGAAGGGGTCGACTAGCGGCTACAATGAGCAGTTCTTC
clone_size: -; v_call: TRBV7-2; d_call: TRBD2; j_call: TRBJ2-5; cdr3_aa: CATAGGRALATQYF; cdr3_nt: TGTGCCACCGCGGGCGGGAGGGCCCTGGCGACCCAGTACTTC
clone_size: -; v_call: TRBV11-3; d_call: -; j_call: TRBJ1-1; cdr3_aa: CASSPSWGGNTEAFF; cdr3_nt: TGTGCCAGCAGCCCGTCGTGGGGGGGGAACACTGAAGCTTTCTTT
clone_size: -; v_call: TRBV9; d_call: -; j_call: TRBJ2-3; cdr3_aa: CASAEGGGPPDTQYF; cdr3_nt: TGTGCCAGCGCCGAGGGGGGAGGGCCCCCAGATACGCAGTATTTT
clone_size: -; v_call: TRBV5-1; d_call: TRBD1; j_call: TRBJ2-7; cdr3_aa: CASSLGTGRTYEQYF; cdr3_nt: TGCGCCAGCAGCTTGGGGACAGGCAGAACCTACGAGCAGTACTTC
clone_size: few; v_call: TRBV6-5; d_call: TRBD1; j_call: TRBJ1-2; cdr3_aa: CASRRDSNYGYTF; cdr3_nt: TGTGCCAGCAGGCGGGACAGCAACTATGGCTACACCTTC
clone_size: -; v_call: TRBV9; d_call: -; j_call: TRBJ2-1; cdr3_aa: CASSGARFPYNEQFF; cdr3_nt: TGTGCCAGCAGCGGGGCCAGGTTTCCTTACAATGAGCAGTTCTTC
clone_size: -; v_call: TRBV10-1; d_call: TRBD2; j_call: TRBJ2-5; cdr3_aa: CASSEPQTSGGAQETQYF; cdr3_nt: TGCGCCAGCAGTGAGCCGCAAACTAGCGGGGGGGCCCAAGAGACCCAGTACTTC
clone_size: -; v_call: TRBV29-1; d_call: TRBD1; j_call: TRBJ1-2; cdr3_aa: CSVGQSYGYTF; cdr3_nt: TGCAGCGTGGGACAGTCCTATGGCTACACCTTC
clone_size: many; v_call: TRBV27; d_call: -; j_call: TRBJ1-1; cdr3_aa: CASRPRGARTEAFF; cdr3_nt: TGTGCCAGCAGACCCCGGGGGGCACGCACTGAAGCTTTCTTT
clone_size: -; v_call: TRBV7-9; d_call: -; j_call: TRBJ1-5; cdr3_aa: CASSTRGMGNQPQHF; cdr3_nt: TGTGCCAGCAGCACAAGGGGAATGGGCAATCAGCCCCAGCATTTT
clone_size: -; v_call: TRBV5-6; d_call: TRBD1; j_call: TRBJ1-5; cdr3_aa: CASSWQGARNQPQHF; cdr3_nt: TGTGCCAGCAGCTGGCAGGGGGCCCGCAATCAGCCCCAGCATTTT
clone_size: once; v_call: TRBV30; d_call: -; j_call: TRBJ2-6; cdr3_aa: CAWRAALEANVLTF; cdr3_nt: TGTGCCTGGAGGGCGGCCCTGGAGGCCAACGTCCTGACTTTC
clone_size: -; v_call: TRBV6-5; d_call: -; j_call: TRBJ1-2; cdr3_aa: CASSQQGWGNYGYTF; cdr3_nt: TGTGCCAGCAGTCAACAGGGCTGGGGAAACTATGGCTACACCTTC
clone_size: once; v_call: TRBV7-9; d_call: -; j_call: TRBJ2-5; cdr3_aa: CASSSGGAFQETQYF; cdr3_nt: TGTGCCAGCAGCTCCGGCGGGGCTTTCCAGGAGACCCAGTACTTC